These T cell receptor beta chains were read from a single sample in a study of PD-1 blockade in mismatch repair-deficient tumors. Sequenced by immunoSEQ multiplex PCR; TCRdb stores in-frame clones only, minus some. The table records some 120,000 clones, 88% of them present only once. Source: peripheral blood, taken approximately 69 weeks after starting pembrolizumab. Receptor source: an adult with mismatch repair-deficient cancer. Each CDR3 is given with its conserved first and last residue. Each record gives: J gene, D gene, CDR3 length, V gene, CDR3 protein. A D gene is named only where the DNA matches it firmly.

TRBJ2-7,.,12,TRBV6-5,CASSAGFYEQYF
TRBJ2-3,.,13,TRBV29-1,CSAAVASTDTQYF
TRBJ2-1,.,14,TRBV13,CASSFLSSYNEQFF
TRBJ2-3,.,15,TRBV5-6,CASSLGGGNADTQYF
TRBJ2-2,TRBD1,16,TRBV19,CASSITQGAKYGELFF
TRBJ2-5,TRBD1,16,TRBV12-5,CASGLVPGQGLETQYF
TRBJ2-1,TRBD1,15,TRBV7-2,CAAPRPGQESGEQFF
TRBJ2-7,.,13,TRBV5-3,CARSDPTGYEQYF
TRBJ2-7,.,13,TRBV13,CASSLGQFYEQYF
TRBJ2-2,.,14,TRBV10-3,CAISDLGLAGELFF
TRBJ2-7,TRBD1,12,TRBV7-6,CASSPGTGYQYF
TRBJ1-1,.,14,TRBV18,CASSPQDGEGEAFF
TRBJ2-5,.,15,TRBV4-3,CASSPSFSEQETQYF
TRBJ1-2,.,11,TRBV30,CAWREDYGYTF
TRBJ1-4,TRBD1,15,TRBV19,CASTDRGVTGEKLFF
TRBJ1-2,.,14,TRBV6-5,CASSYKTGHYGYTF
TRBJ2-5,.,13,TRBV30,CAWSGTGQGTQYF
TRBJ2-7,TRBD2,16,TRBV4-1,CASSQESLAVPNEQYF
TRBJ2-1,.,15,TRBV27,CASSSSGVAYNEQFF
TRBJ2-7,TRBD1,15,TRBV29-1,CSVLGGDRGIYEQYF
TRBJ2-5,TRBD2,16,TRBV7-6,CASSPRTSGTQKTQYF
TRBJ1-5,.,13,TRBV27,CASGFGRAQPQHF
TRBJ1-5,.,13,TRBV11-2,CASSFGSDQPQHF
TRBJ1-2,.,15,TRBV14,CASSRDHRIMRGYTF
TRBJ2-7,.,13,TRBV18,CASSPDISYEQYF
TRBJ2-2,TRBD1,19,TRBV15,CATSRGPLGQGANTGELFF
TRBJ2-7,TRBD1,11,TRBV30,CAWDRENEQYF
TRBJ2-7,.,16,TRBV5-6,CASSLVRGQFTYEQYF
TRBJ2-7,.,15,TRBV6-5,CASSYTSGPSVEQYF
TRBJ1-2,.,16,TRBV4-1,CASSQEATYDGGGYTF
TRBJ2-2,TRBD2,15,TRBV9,CASSKLADGTGELFF
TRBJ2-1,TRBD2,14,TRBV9,CASSVAAGGNEQFF
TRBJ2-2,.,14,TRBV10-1,CASSESAEPGELFF
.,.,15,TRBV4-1,CASSQRDFQTYEQYF
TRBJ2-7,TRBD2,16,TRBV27,CASSLSRGLVGYEQYF
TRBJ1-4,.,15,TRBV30,CAWSTQGTSNEKLFF
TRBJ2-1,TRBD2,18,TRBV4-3,CASSRMGFRLAGLDEQFF
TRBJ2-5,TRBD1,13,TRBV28,CASRGTVQETQYF
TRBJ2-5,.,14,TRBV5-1,CASSFGSRQETQYF
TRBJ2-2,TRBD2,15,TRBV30,CAWSQGLADTGELFF
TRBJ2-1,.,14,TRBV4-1,CASSPESSYNEQFF
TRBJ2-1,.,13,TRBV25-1,CASSDREDNEQFF
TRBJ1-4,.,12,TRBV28,CASKQGNEKLFF
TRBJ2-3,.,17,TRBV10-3,CAIRNDLEGDGTDTQYF
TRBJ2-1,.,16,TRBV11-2,CASSLGPRGKGNEQFF
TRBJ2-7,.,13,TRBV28,CASSPTVAGEQYF
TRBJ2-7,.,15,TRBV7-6,CASSLGGGLGYEQYF
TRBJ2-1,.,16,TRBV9,CASSVEGGGSYNEQFF
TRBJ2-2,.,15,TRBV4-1,CASSHAANGAGELFF
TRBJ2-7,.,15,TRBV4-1,CASSQTSRYTYEQYF
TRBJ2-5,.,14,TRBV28,CASQGGAIQETQYF
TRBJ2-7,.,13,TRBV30,CAWSVAAAYEQYF
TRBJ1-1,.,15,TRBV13,CASSLGLPPNTEAFF
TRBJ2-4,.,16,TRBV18,CASSPWNRRAKNIQYF